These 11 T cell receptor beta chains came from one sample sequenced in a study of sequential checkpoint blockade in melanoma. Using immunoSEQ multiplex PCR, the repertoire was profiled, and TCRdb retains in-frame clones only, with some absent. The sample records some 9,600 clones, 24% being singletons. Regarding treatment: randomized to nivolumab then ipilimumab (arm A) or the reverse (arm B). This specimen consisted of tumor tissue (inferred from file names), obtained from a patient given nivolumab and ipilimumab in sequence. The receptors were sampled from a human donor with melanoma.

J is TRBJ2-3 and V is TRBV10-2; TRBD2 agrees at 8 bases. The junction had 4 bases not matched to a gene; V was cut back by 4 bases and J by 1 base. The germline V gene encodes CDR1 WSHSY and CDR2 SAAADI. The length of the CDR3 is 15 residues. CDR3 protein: CASSADSGGTDTQYF. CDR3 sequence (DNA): TGCGCCAGCAGTGCCGATAGCGGGGGCACAGATACGCAGTATTTT.

The CDR3 region is CASSQGQYNEQFF. CDR3 in DNA: TGTGCCAGCTCACAGGGGCAGTACAATGAGCAGTTCTTC. This chain links TRBV18 with TRBJ2-1; D might be TRBD1 (5 bases). V gave up 4 bases and J gave up 4 bases, with 8 bases separating them. Germline V lookup: CDR1 KGHSH, CDR2 LQKENI. The CDR3 has 13 amino acids.

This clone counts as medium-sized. In nucleotides, the CDR3 is TGTGCCAGCAGGCCCGGGACATATACTACCGGGGAGCTGTTTTTT. It yields the protein CASRPGTYTTGELFF. The V gene is TRBV6-8, the J gene TRBJ2-2; D is perhaps TRBD1 (6 bases). Per germline, CDR1 MNHGY and CDR2 SAAAGT. The ends were cut back, 6 bases at V and 5 bases at J, with 16 bases in the middle. The length of the CDR3 is 15 residues.

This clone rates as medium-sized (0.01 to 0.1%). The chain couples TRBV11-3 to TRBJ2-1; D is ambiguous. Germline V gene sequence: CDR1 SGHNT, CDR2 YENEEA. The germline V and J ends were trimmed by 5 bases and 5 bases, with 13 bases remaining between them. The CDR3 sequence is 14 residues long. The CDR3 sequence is CASSPLGLNNEQFF. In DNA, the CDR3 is TGTGCCAGCAGCCCGCTTGGGCTTAACAATGAGCAGTTCTTC.

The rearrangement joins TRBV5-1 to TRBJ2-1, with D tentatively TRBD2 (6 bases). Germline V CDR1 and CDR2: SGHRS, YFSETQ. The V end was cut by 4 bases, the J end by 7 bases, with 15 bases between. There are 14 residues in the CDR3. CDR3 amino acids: CASSVLAIGNEQFF. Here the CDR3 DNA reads TGCGCCAGCAGCGTACTAGCCATAGGGAATGAGCAGTTCTTC.

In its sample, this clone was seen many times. CDR3 DNA sequence: TGTGCCATCGGGGGGGGACTAGCGGGATCGGATACGCAGTATTTT. Encoded protein: CAIGGGLAGSDTQYF. This chain uses TRBV6-8 with TRBJ2-3, with 13 bases that match TRBD2. V was pared by 10 bases and J by 6 bases, with 10 bases of the junction left unmatched. Looked up from germline, CDR1 is MNHGY and CDR2 is SAAAGT. This CDR3 has 15 residues.

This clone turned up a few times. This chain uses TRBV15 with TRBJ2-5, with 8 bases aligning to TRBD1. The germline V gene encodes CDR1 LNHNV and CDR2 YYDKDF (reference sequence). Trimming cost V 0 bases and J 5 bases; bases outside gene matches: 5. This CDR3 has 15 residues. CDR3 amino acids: CATSRDLDRGETQYF. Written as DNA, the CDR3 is TGTGCCACCAGCAGAGATTTAGACAGGGGTGAGACCCAGTACTTC.

CDR3 protein: CAWSVPLGRSGNTIYF. The CDR3 bases are TGTGCCTGGAGTGTTCCTCTCGGCAGGTCTGGAAACACCATATATTTT. The V call is TRBV30, the J call TRBJ1-3, with D unresolved. Germline loops: CDR1 GTSNPN, CDR2 SVGIG (reference sequence). Trimming pared 0 bases from V and 1 base from J, leaving 13 bases between. The CDR3 spans 16 residues.

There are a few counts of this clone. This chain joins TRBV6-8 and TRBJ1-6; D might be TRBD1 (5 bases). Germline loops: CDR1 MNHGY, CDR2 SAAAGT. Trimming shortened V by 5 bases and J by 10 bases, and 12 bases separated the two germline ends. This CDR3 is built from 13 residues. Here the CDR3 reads CASSDGDFSPLHF. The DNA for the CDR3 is TGTGCCAGCAGTGACGGGGACTTCTCACCCCTCCACTTT.

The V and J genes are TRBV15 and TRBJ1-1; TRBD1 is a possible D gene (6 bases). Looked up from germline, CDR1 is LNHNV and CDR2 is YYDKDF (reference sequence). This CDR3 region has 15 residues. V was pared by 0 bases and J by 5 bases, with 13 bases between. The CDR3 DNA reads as TGTGCCACCAGCAGAGAACGAATCCAGGGGACTGAAGCTTTCTTT. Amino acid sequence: CATSRERIQGTEAFF.

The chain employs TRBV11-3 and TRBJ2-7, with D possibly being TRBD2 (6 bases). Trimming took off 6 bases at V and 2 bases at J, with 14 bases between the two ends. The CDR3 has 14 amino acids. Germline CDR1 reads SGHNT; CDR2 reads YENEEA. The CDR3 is CASSRSGPTYEQYF. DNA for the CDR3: TGTGCCAGCAGTCGTAGCGGCCCAACCTACGAGCAGTACTTC.